Presented here are 29 T cell receptor beta chains from one specimen sequenced in a study of CD8 T cells in ankylosing spondylitis. TCRdb re-analysed the 5' RACE reads in MiXCR, keeping a single row per CDR3 protein. The top ten clones hold roughly 15% of a sample with roughly 140,000 distinct CDR3 sequences, roughly 44% of them seen once. Sequenced: synovial fluid, either unsorted or a sorted T cell fraction (not recorded which). All receptors derive from a male donor with ankylosing spondylitis.

This clonotype appeared once. V and J are TRBV6-2 or TRBV6-3 and TRBJ2-1; D remains unclear. V dropped 5 bases and J dropped 10 bases, with 12 bases sitting between them. CDR1 is MNHEY and CDR2 is SVGEGT in the germline V gene. CDR3 length equals 12 residues. The CDR3 coding sequence is TGTGCCAGCAGTGCGCTTGTGGGCGAGCAGTTCTTC. Its protein product is CASSALVGEQFF.

This clonotype was seen at least ten times. This chain links TRBV2 with TRBJ1-5; D possibly corresponds to TRBD1 (5 bases). This CDR3 region has 16 residues. V lost 6 bases, J lost 0 bases, and 15 bases lay in between. CDR1 and CDR2 (germline): SNHLY, FYNNEI. Written as DNA, the CDR3 is TGTGCCAGCAGAAAAGGAGAGGGGCCTAGCAATCAGCCCCAGCATTTT. This encodes CASRKGEGPSNQPQHF.

The genes are TRBV7-2 and TRBJ2-3, with 9 positions matching TRBD2. From germline, CDR1 is SGHTA and CDR2 FQGNSA. The length of the CDR3 is 19 residues. V lost 0 bases to trimming and J lost 0 bases; unmatched junction nucleotides: 10. Written as DNA, the CDR3 is TGTGCCAGCAGCTTAGCCCACCAGACTAGCGGACCTAGCACAGATACGCAGTATTTT. Translated, it gives CASSLAHQTSGPSTDTQYF.

The gene calls are TRBV4-1 and TRBJ2-1; possible D gene TRBD2, 6 bases. V dropped 8 bases and J dropped 8 bases, with 10 bases sitting between them. The CDR3 contains 11 residues. Germline CDR1 MGHRA, CDR2 YSYEKL. CDR3 nucleotide sequence: TGCGCCAGCGGAGGGGTCCATGAGCAGTTCTTC. Translated: CASGGVHEQFF.

CDR3 nucleotide sequence: TGTGCCAGCAGTTCCCACAGGGGGCTTGTCACTGAAGCTTTCTTT. Translating gives CASSSHRGLVTEAFF. This chain connects TRBV12-3 or TRBV12-4 to TRBJ1-1, with 9 positions matching TRBD1. CDR3 length: 15 amino acids. The J segment lost 4 bases and the V segment lost 4 bases, leaving 7 bases of the junction unmatched.

The chain couples TRBV11-2 to TRBJ2-5, with TRBD2 matching over 12 bases. The germline V gene has CDR1 SGHAT and CDR2 FQNNGV. The CDR3 is 18 amino acids. Trimming at V came to 5 bases and at J to 2 bases, leaving 12 bases not matched to a gene. The CDR3 DNA sequence: TGTGCCAGCAGCCCGACAGGGGTCGGACTAGCGGGGCAAGAGACCCAGTACTTC. It encodes CASSPTGVGLAGQETQYF.

This clonotype was picked up a small number of times. This rearrangement joins TRBV9 to TRBJ2-3, with a possible D match to TRBD2 (5 bases). The V gene lost 3 bases and the J gene lost 4 bases, with 15 bases spanning the gap. Per the germline V gene, CDR1 is SGDLS and CDR2 is YYNGEE. This CDR3 contains 15 residues. The CDR3 here is CASSATSWVADTQYF. In nucleotides, the CDR3 is TGTGCCAGCAGCGCAACTAGTTGGGTGGCAGATACGCAGTATTTT.

This clonotype was detected once. The chain is built from TRBV20-1 and TRBJ2-7, with TRBD2 matching 7 bases. The germline V gene encodes CDR1 DFQATT and CDR2 SNEGSKA (reference sequence). The CDR3 is 15 residues long. V was clipped by 6 bases and J by 4 bases; unmatched bases: 15. The CDR3 protein is CSAPGPVASGYEQYF. The DNA of the CDR3 is TGCAGTGCCCCGGGGCCGGTGGCTAGCGGTTACGAGCAGTACTTC.

This rearrangement joins TRBV7-9 to TRBJ2-7; 11 positions match TRBD2. Trimming removed 0 bases from V and 5 bases from J; junction bases left unmatched: 6. CDR1 is SEHNR and CDR2 is FQNEAQ in the germline V gene (reference sequence). The CDR3 contains 16 residues. The DNA for the CDR3 is TGTGCCAGCAGCTTAGCCATAGCGGGAGGGCCGAACGAGCAGTACTTC. Its translation: CASSLAIAGGPNEQYF.

The chain uses TRBV24-1 and TRBJ2-2, with 7 positions matching TRBD1. The CDR3 spans 15 residues. Trimming removed 0 bases from V and 3 bases from J; junction bases left unmatched: 0. Germline V gene lookup returns CDR1 KGHDR and CDR2 SFDVKD. For the CDR3, the DNA is TGTGCCACCAGTGATTTGGGACAGGACACCGGGGAGCTGTTTTTT. As protein: CATSDLGQDTGELFF.

The gene calls are TRBV11-2 and TRBJ2-7; D not certain. The CDR3 is 14 amino acids. CDR1 and CDR2 (germline): SGHAT, FQNNGV. V gave up 5 bases and J gave up 4 bases, with 15 bases separating them. In nucleotides, the CDR3 is TGTGCCAGCAGCACCCGACGGTATACATACGAGCAGTACTTC. Protein product: CASSTRRYTYEQYF.

The V call is TRBV20-1, the J call TRBJ2-2, with 10 nucleotides matching TRBD2. J lost 3 bases, V lost 1 base, and 2 bases had no gene match. Germline CDR1 and CDR2: DFQATT and SNEGSKA (reference sequence). The CDR3 loop spans 15 amino acids. This chain's CDR3 is CSARVGTSDTGELFF. In DNA, the CDR3 is TGCAGTGCTAGAGTTGGGACTAGCGACACCGGGGAGCTGTTTTTT.

The chain couples TRBV11-2 to TRBJ2-5; TRBD1 is a possible D gene (6 bases). The CDR3 consists of 18 residues. Germline CDR1 and CDR2: SGHAT and FQNNGV. Trimming stripped 5 bases from V and 2 bases from J, with 24 bases between. The CDR3 is CASSPYPRDTGSQETQYF. The CDR3 DNA is TGTGCCAGCAGCCCTTATCCCCGGGACACCGGATCACAAGAGACCCAGTACTTC.

This clonotype was counted many times. The chain uses TRBV6-6 and TRBJ1-1; D unresolved. This CDR3 contains 13 residues. V lost 2 bases and J 4 bases, leaving 8 bases between the germline ends. Germline values: CDR1 MNHNY, CDR2 SVGAGI (reference sequence). The CDR3 here is CASSYVEGTEAFF. As DNA, the CDR3 is TGTGCCAGCAGTTACGTCGAGGGCACTGAAGCTTTCTTT.

V usage is TRBV5-1 and J usage is TRBJ1-6; no definite D call. The V and J ends lost 2 bases and 9 bases respectively, with 6 bases between them. Germline CDR1 is SGHRS and CDR2 is YFSETQ. The CDR3 spans 12 residues. The CDR3 loop reads CASSFYRSPLHF. In DNA form, the CDR3 reads TGCGCCAGCAGCTTCTATCGTTCACCCCTCCACTTT.

This clonotype was found a few times. The chain carries TRBV7-2 and TRBJ2-7; either TRBD1 or TRBD2 may supply D (5 bases each). Trimming took off 5 bases at V and 4 bases at J, with 15 bases between the two ends. Germline values: CDR1 SGHTA, CDR2 FQGNSA. This CDR3 region has 14 residues. The CDR3 is CASSQGPLSYEQYF. CDR3 bases: TGTGCCAGCAGCCAGGGACCCCTCTCGTACGAGCAGTACTTC.

A few counts support this clonotype. The chain joins TRBV5-1 to TRBJ1-1; D gene uncertain. The CDR3 consists of 14 residues. With 3 bases removed from V and 5 bases from J, the gap between germline ends came to 14 bases. Germline V CDR1 and CDR2: SGHRS, YFSETQ. The CDR3 protein is CASSWTLGKTEAFF. The CDR3 DNA reads TGCGCCAGCAGCTGGACCCTGGGGAAGACTGAAGCTTTCTTT.

This chain connects TRBV5-1 to TRBJ2-5; no reliable D call. V lost 1 base and J 0 bases, leaving 10 bases between the germline ends. The CDR3 runs 15 residues. CDR1 is SGHRS and CDR2 is YFSETQ in the germline V gene. CDR3 DNA sequence: TGCGCCAGCAGCTTGTTTGCCAGCGACCAAGAGACCCAGTACTTC. Translation gives CASSLFASDQETQYF.

The chain uses TRBV12-3 or TRBV12-4 and TRBJ1-5, with D possibly matching TRBD1 (5 bases). V lost 5 bases and J lost 6, with 14 bases in between. The CDR3 covers 14 residues. CDR3 bases: TGTGCCAGCAGTCATCAGGGAAGGGGTCAGCCCCAGCATTTT. The encoded protein is CASSHQGRGQPQHF.

This clonotype has a single count. Written as DNA, the CDR3 is TGTGCCAGCAGCGTTGGAGGTAGCAATCAGCCCCAGCATTTT. Translated, it gives CASSVGGSNQPQHF. This chain connects TRBV9 to TRBJ1-5; D gene ambiguous. The CDR3 covers 14 residues. V was cut by 2 bases and J by 0 bases, with 6 bases left in between. Germline CDR1 is SGDLS and CDR2 is YYNGEE. Combining the CDR3 with reference TRBV9 and TRBJ1-5 gives the whole variable domain DSGVTQTPKHLITATGQRVTLRCSPRSGDLSVYWYQQSLDQGLQFLIQYYNGEERAKGNILERFSAQQFPDLHSELNLSSLELGDSALYFCASSVGGSNQPQHFGDGTRLSIL.

The chain employs TRBV6-5 and TRBJ2-1; TRBD1 is a possible D gene (6 bases). Trimming took 3 bases from V and 6 from J, leaving 12 bases between them. The CDR3 is 14 residues long. The germline gives CDR1 MNHEY, CDR2 SVGAGI. Here the CDR3 DNA reads TGTGCCAGCAGTTATTTGGCAGGGGCCAATGAGCAGTTCTTC. This sequence encodes CASSYLAGANEQFF.

This clonotype was observed many times. J is TRBJ2-7 and V is TRBV28, with D uncertain. This CDR3 has 12 amino acids. In germline, CDR1 is MDHEN, CDR2 SYDVKM. V lost 6 bases to trimming and J lost 4 bases, with 10 bases between them. The CDR3 loop reads CASSTTGYEQYF. DNA for the CDR3: TGTGCCAGCAGCACGACTGGATACGAGCAGTACTTC.

The J gene is TRBJ1-4, the V gene TRBV7-9; TRBD1 matches 7 bases. The CDR3 is made up of 17 amino acids. The germline V gene has CDR1 SEHNR and CDR2 FQNEAQ (reference sequence). The trim removed 5 bases at V and 0 bases at J, leaving 9 bases unmatched. In DNA form, the CDR3 reads TGTGCCAGCAGCGGCAACAGGGGATTAACAACTAATGAAAAACTGTTTTTT. Its protein is CASSGNRGLTTNEKLFF.

The V gene is TRBV18, the J gene TRBJ2-1; TRBD1 agrees at 8 bases. Germline CDR1 is KGHSH and CDR2 is LQKENI. This CDR3 contains 17 residues. With 1 base clipped from V and 5 bases from J, the junction kept 10 bases outside the gene matches. The CDR3 DNA is TGTGCCAGCTCACCACTAGCACGCCGGGACAGGCACAATGAGCAGTTCTTC. Its protein product is CASSPLARRDRHNEQFF.

V is TRBV6-2 or TRBV6-3 and J is TRBJ1-2; 8 bases agree with TRBD1. The CDR3 runs to 20 residues. The germline gives CDR1 MNHEY, CDR2 SVGEGT. The junction had 27 bases not matched to a gene; V was cut back by 7 bases and J by 5 bases. CDR3 nucleotide sequence: TGTGCCAGCACCAACGGATGGGACGGGACAGGAAGAAGCAAACCTTATGGCTACACCTTC. Translating it yields CASTNGWDGTGRSKPYGYTF.

The V and J genes are TRBV15 and TRBJ1-5, with unresolved D. The CDR3 has 14 amino acids. Trimming pared 0 bases from V and 4 bases from J, leaving 7 bases between. Germline values: CDR1 LNHNV, CDR2 YYDKDF (reference sequence). The CDR3 is CATSREVRNQPQHF. As DNA, the CDR3 is TGTGCCACCAGCAGAGAGGTCCGGAATCAGCCCCAGCATTTT.

This clonotype has ten or more counts. The junction does not match germline at one end; this may be a read error. The chain joins TRBV10-3 to TRBJ1-6; TRBD1 is a possible D gene (6 bases). This CDR3 region has 15 residues. Germline V gene sequence: CDR1 ENHRY, CDR2 SYGVKD. The CDR3 spells CATTASTGYSSPLHF. The CDR3 DNA sequence: TGTGCCACCACAGCATCTACAGGGTATAGTTCACCCCTCCACTTT.

The chain links TRBV5-6 to TRBJ2-3, with TRBD2 identical over 13 bases. V dropped 4 bases and J dropped 8; count of bases not matched to a gene: 10. CDR3 size: 16 residues. The germline CDR1 and CDR2 sequences are SGHDT and YYEEEE. CDR3: CASSIGLAGVFGTQYF. The CDR3 DNA is TGTGCCAGCAGCATTGGACTAGCGGGAGTTTTTGGTACGCAGTATTTT. Based on the CDR3 plus reference TRBV5-6 and TRBJ2-3, the full variable domain is DAGVTQSPTHLIKTRGQQVTLRCSPKSGHDTVSWYQQALGQGPQFIFQYYEEEERQRGNFPDRFSGHQFPNYSSELNVNALLLGDSALYLCASSIGLAGVFGTQYFGPGTRLTVL.

V usage is TRBV5-1 and J usage is TRBJ1-4, with D possibly being TRBD1 (5 bases). Germline CDR1 reads SGHRS; CDR2 reads YFSETQ. The CDR3 spans 15 residues. Trimming took off 2 bases at V and 10 bases at J, with 18 bases between the two ends. The CDR3 sequence is CASSLGAMKRGKLFF. CDR3 nucleotide sequence: TGCGCCAGCAGCTTAGGGGCTATGAAGAGAGGAAAACTGTTTTTT.